This record covers a single T cell receptor beta chain. What it recognizes is unknown. After removal of 5 bases from V and 4 bases from J, the junction contained 7 bases not matched to a gene. Germline-derived CDR1 and CDR2 are MDHEN and SYDVKM. This CDR3 is 14 amino acids long. This specimen belongs to a study of T cell responses to AZD1222 COVID-19 vaccine. Study-wide results and caveats: Nearly half of unique spike-specific TCRs reportedly avoided B.1.351 and B.1.1.7 mutated regions.

Libraries were prepared by immunoSEQ multiplex PCR; TCRdb keeps only in-frame clonotypes and omits some of them. Of around 150,000 clones listed, approximately 90% are singletons. The V call is TRBV28, the J call TRBJ1-2, with 7 bases that match TRBD1. The receptor was derived from an adult in good health. This specimen consisted of peripheral blood, obtained on day 0 of AZD1222 vaccination. CDR3 amino acids: CASSPLGTAYGYTF. CDR3 DNA sequence: TGTGCCAGCAGTCCTCTGGGGACAGCCTATGGCTACACCTTC.